This passage covers 4 T cell receptor beta chains from one sample sequenced in a study of cytomegalovirus exposure and HLA in healthy donors. TCRdb's copy holds only in-frame clones and misses some; the assay was immunoSEQ multiplex PCR. The repertoire holds about 180,000 clones, about 89% seen once, with less than 3.5% in the top ten. Sequences were obtained from PBMCs. These receptors all stem from a man aged 18 to 30 in good health and CMV-seropositive.

This CDR3 is CASSLSPDEQFF. In DNA form, the CDR3 reads TGTGCCAGCAGCTTAAGCCCGGATGAGCAGTTCTTC. The genes are TRBV7-6 and TRBJ2-1, with D uncertain. Per germline, CDR1 SGHVS and CDR2 FNYEAQ. V lost 2 bases and J lost 8, with 7 bases in between. The CDR3 spans 12 residues.

V is TRBV6-1 and J is TRBJ1-2; 8 positions match TRBD1. Germline V gene sequence: CDR1 MNHNS, CDR2 SASEGT. Unmatched junction bases numbered 0, after V lost 2 bases and J lost 7 bases. CDR3 length: 12 amino acids. The CDR3 loop reads CASSEQGAGYTF. The CDR3 bases are TGTGCCAGCAGTGAACAGGGGGCTGGCTACACCTTC.

The chain carries TRBV4-1 and TRBJ1-1, with TRBD1 matching 7 bases. The CDR3 sequence is 13 residues long. Trimming at V came to 3 bases and at J to 7 bases, leaving 5 bases not matched to a gene. The germline gives CDR1 MGHRA, CDR2 YSYEKL. In DNA form, the CDR3 reads TGCGCCAGCAGCCAGGGTAGACAGGGTGAAGCTTTCTTT. It specifies CASSQGRQGEAFF.

The V and J genes are TRBV4-2 and TRBJ2-5, with 8 bases aligning to TRBD2. CDR1 and CDR2 (germline): LGHNA, YNFKEQ. V shed 1 base and J 3 bases; nucleotides not matched to a gene: 4. The length of the CDR3 is 15 residues. CDR3 in amino acids: CASSQVLAEEETQYF. The CDR3 nucleotides read TGTGCCAGCAGCCAAGTACTAGCGGAGGAAGAGACCCAGTACTTC.